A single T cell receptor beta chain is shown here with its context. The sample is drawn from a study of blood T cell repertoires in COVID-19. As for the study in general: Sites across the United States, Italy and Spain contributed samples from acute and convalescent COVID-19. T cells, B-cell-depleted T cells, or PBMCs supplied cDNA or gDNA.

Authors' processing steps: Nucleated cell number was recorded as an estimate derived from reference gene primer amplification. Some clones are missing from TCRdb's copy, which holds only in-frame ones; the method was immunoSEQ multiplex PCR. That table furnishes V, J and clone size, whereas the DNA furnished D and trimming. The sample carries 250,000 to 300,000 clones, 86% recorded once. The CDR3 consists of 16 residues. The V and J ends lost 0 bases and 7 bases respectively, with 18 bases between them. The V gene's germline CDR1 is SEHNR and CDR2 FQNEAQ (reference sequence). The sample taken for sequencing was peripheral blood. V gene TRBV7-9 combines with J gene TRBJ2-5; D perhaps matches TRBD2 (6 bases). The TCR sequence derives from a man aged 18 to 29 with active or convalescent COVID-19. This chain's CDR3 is CASSLAPAGPSLTQYF. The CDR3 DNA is TGTGCCAGCAGCTTAGCGCCAGCGGGCCCATCGTTGACCCAGTACTTC.